This T cell receptor (beta chain) was identified in a study of blood T cell repertoires in COVID-19. V lost 6 bases, J lost 0 bases, and 11 bases stayed unmatched. This CDR3 has 15 amino acids. Germline V lookup: CDR1 SQVTM, CDR2 ANQGSEA. The repertoire was sequenced with immunoSEQ multiplex PCR; TCRdb's copy has only in-frame clones and lacks some. The sample records more than 110,000 clones, around 76% being singletons. There are a few counts of this clone. The chain uses TRBV29-1 and TRBJ2-7; 7 bases match TRBD1. The clonotype originates from an elderly man with acute or convalescent COVID-19. Sequencing was carried out using peripheral blood. The CDR3 protein is CSVVRQGLFSYEQYF. DNA of the CDR3: TGCAGCGTCGTCCGACAGGGTTTATTCTCCTACGAGCAGTACTTC.